What follows are 7 T cell receptor beta chains derived from one specimen sequenced in a study of shared clonotypes between healthy human individuals. TCRdb's table, derived via immunoSEQ multiplex PCR, lists solely in-frame clones and lacks some. The profile shows 2 million to 2.5 million clones, approximately 94% of them singletons. What was sequenced was naive CD4+ T cells from PBMCs. Sample subset: CD45RA+ positively selected. These receptors all come from a man aged 18 to 35 in good health. Some clones in this sample may be carry-over from other donors' samples.

The V gene is TRBV10-3, the J gene TRBJ1-2; 9 nucleotides line up with TRBD1. Germline trimming cut 6 bases from V and 2 bases from J; bases unmatched to any gene: 13. The CDR3 is 17 amino acids. Germline lookup yields CDR1 ENHRY and CDR2 SYGVKD. DNA of the CDR3: TGTGCCATCAGCCCCCGGGACAGGGCTGTTGCCAACTATGGCTACACCTTC. Its translation: CAISPRDRAVANYGYTF.

The rearrangement uses TRBV18 and TRBJ2-7; 10 bases fit TRBD2. This CDR3 contains 15 residues. Germline V gives CDR1 KGHSH, CDR2 LQKENI. V was pared by 2 bases and J by 5 bases, with 6 bases of the junction left unmatched. As DNA, the CDR3 is TGTGCCAGCTCACCAGGGCTAGCGGGAGACGACGAGCAGTACTTC. It specifies CASSPGLAGDDEQYF.

This clone was detected once. The chain couples TRBV14 to TRBJ1-4; D might be TRBD1 (6 bases). Trimming took 2 bases from V and 4 from J, leaving 23 bases between them. There are 19 residues in the CDR3. Germline CDR1 reads SGHDN; CDR2 reads FVKESK. The DNA for the CDR3 is TGTGCCAGCAGCCAACGGGGGGGCTGGATGCGGGACGATAATGAAAAACTGTTTTTT. Translation gives CASSQRGGWMRDDNEKLFF.

This chain links TRBV10-1 with TRBJ2-3, with unresolved D. V was pared by 11 bases and J by 0 bases, with 21 bases between. The V gene's germline CDR1 is WNHNN and CDR2 SYGVQD (reference sequence). The CDR3 runs 16 residues. CDR3 in amino acids: CARRRVGDISTDTQYF. In nucleotides, the CDR3 is TGCGCCCGACGCCGTGTCGGAGACATTAGCACAGATACGCAGTATTTT.

The rearrangement uses TRBV6-6 and TRBJ1-1; TRBD1 matches at 8 bases. Trimming took 6 bases from V and 2 from J; bases not matched to a gene: 5. Germline CDR1 is MNHNY and CDR2 is SVGAGI (reference sequence). The CDR3 sequence is 14 residues long. The chain's CDR3 is CASRPGTGNTEAFF. CDR3 nucleotides: TGTGCCAGCAGGCCCGGGACAGGTAACACTGAAGCTTTCTTT.

Here the CDR3 reads CAWGTSGSYNEQFF. The DNA for the CDR3 is TGTGCCTGGGGGACTAGCGGCTCCTACAATGAGCAGTTCTTC. The chain joins TRBV30 to TRBJ2-1; TRBD2 matches at 11 bases. V trimming: 5 bases; J trimming: 0 bases; junction bases outside the gene matches: 0. There are 14 residues in the CDR3. Germline CDR1 and CDR2: GTSNPN and SVGIG (reference sequence).

The chain is built from TRBV10-3 and TRBJ2-7; D might be TRBD2 (6 bases). The CDR3 contains 12 residues. CDR1 and CDR2 from the germline V gene are ENHRY and SYGVKD. V lost 2 bases and J lost 13, with 15 bases in between. For the CDR3, the DNA is TGTGCCATCAGTGAGAACTTGGGGGACTGTTACTTC. Residues: CAISENLGDCYF.